Listed below are T cell receptor beta chains from one sample, sequenced in a study of shared clonotypes between healthy human individuals. The method was immunoSEQ multiplex PCR; TCRdb's version includes in-frame clones alone and lacks a portion of them. There are around 990,000 clones in the sample; about 72% occur only once, and roughly 0.9% lies in the top ten. The sample was memory CD4+ T cells from PBMCs. The receptors here all came from a man aged 18 to 30 in good health. Some clones in this sample may be carry-over from other donors' samples. CDR3s include the opening cysteine and the closing phenylalanine or tryptophan. D genes are given only for firm matches. Only part of the rows carry a size: once, few, many, or a class if the clone is expanded.

j_gene	v_gene	abundance	d_gene	CDR3aa	CDR3nt
TRBJ2-3	TRBV11-2	.	TRBD2	CASSSGQGGGTSAGDTQYF	TGTGCCAGCAGCTCCGGACAGGGCGGCGGGACTAGCGCCGGAGATACGCAGTATTTT
TRBJ1-6	TRBV13	.	.	CASMVGQYNSPLHF	TGTGCCAGCATGGTGGGCCAATATAATTCACCCCTCCACTTT
TRBJ2-7	TRBV4-1	.	TRBD2	CASSQVLAGVHEQYF	TGCGCCAGCAGCCAAGTGCTAGCGGGAGTCCACGAGCAGTACTTC
TRBJ2-5	TRBV4-1	.	TRBD2	CASSQGTSGTQETQYF	TGCGCCAGCAGCCAGGGGACTAGCGGGACACAAGAGACCCAGTACTTC
TRBJ1-3	TRBV9	few	TRBD1	CASSAGDSKSYSGNTIYF	TGTGCCAGCAGCGCTGGGGACAGCAAGTCCTATTCTGGAAACACCATATATTTT
TRBJ2-7	TRBV7-3	.	TRBD1	CASSIYAGQGYEQYF	TGTGCCAGCAGCATCTACGCGGGACAGGGGTACGAGCAGTACTTC
TRBJ2-7	TRBV28	few	TRBD1	CASSLGDRADEQYF	TGTGCCAGCAGTTTGGGGGACAGGGCAGACGAGCAGTACTTC
TRBJ2-3	TRBV11-3	.	.	CASSLDVGVGADTQYF	TGTGCCAGCAGCTTAGATGTGGGAGTTGGTGCAGATACGCAGTATTTT
TRBJ1-2	TRBV6-5	.	TRBD1	CASIPTGGRSGYTF	TGTGCCAGCATTCCAACAGGGGGAAGGAGTGGCTACACCTTC
TRBJ1-3	TRBV7-4	.	.	CASSLGEDSGNTIYF	TGTGCCAGCAGCTTAGGGGAAGACTCTGGAAACACCATATATTTT
TRBJ2-6	TRBV6-5	.	.	CASSSAGANVLTF	TGTGCCAGCAGTTCTGCTGGGGCCAACGTCCTGACTTTC
TRBJ2-3	TRBV15	.	TRBD1	CATSGTRDSRRTDTQYF	TGTGCCACCAGCGGCACCCGGGACAGCCGCCGCACAGATACGCAGTATTTT
TRBJ1-5	TRBV28	.	.	CASSFPRGARDQPQHF	TGTGCCAGCAGTTTTCCCAGAGGGGCGCGGGATCAGCCCCAGCATTTT
TRBJ1-3	TRBV6-5	.	.	CASSYSPANPGNTIYF	TGTGCCAGCAGTTACTCTCCGGCAAACCCTGGAAACACCATATATTTT
TRBJ1-4	TRBV4-1	.	.	CASSQWLGRGATNEKLFF	TGCGCCAGCAGCCAATGGTTGGGAAGGGGGGCAACTAATGAAAAACTGTTTTTT